This T cell receptor (beta chain) was observed in a study of molecular identifiers for immune sequencing clone quantification. CDR1 and CDR2 (germline): MNHNS, SASEGT. The CDR3 spans 15 residues. Trimming shortened V by 2 bases and J by 4 bases, and 15 bases separated the two germline ends. TCRdb re-called the PCR reads through MiXCR, storing one row per CDR3 protein. The sample shows roughly 320,000 distinct CDR3 sequences, over 20% of them seen only once. Remarks on this clonotype: This may stem from a read error, because a much larger clone lies one nucleotide away.

V gene TRBV6-1 combines with J gene TRBJ2-7; weak D call: TRBD2 (5 bases). The sample consisted of naive CD8+ T cells from blood, with Jurkat cell RNA spiked in. Subset here: FACS-sorted CD8+CD4-CCR7+CD45RA+ naive T cells. The source of this sequence is a human donor in good health. Some libraries in this study had Jurkat cell RNA spiked in. CDR3 sequence: CASSESRVRRYEQYF. CDR3 DNA: TGTGCCAGCAGTGAATCACGGGTTAGGAGGTACGAGCAGTACTTC.